This TCR beta chain was documented in a study of T cells in Graves' hyperthyroidism and ophthalmopathy. Amplified TCR beta CDR3 regions derived from RNA transcripts. First-round RT-PCR with HTBI primers amplified the TCR CDR3 region. TCRdb processed the multiplex PCR reads anew with MiXCR; each CDR3 protein has one entry. This table has under 350,000 distinct CDR3 sequences, about 20% appearing once. Patients having uncontrolled infection, another autoimmune disease, pregnancy or lactation were not included. This clonotype was observed a handful of times. Deletions cut 2 bases from V and 8 bases from J, with 6 bases between. There are 12 residues in the CDR3. The germline V gene encodes CDR1 MNHNS and CDR2 SASEGT.

Sequencing was done on a sample of blood. J is TRBJ2-2 and V is TRBV6-1; D gene unclear. The sequence came from a woman aged 50 to 60 with Graves' hyperthyroidism. CDR3 nucleotide sequence: TGTGCCAGCAGTGAACTCATGGGGGAGCTGTTTTTT. It is translated as CASSELMGELFF.